This record looks at one T cell receptor beta chain sequence and its context. Its antigen is unidentified. This specimen belongs to a study of cytomegalovirus exposure and HLA in healthy donors. Study-wide results and caveats: A later look showed TCR association rates differing by HLA locus, highest for DRB1 and lowest for HLA-C.

This PCR relied on a set of 60 Vbeta primers and 13 Jbeta primers. Data came from immunoSEQ multiplex PCR; TCRdb stores just in-frame clones and leaves some out. The sample records fewer than 200,000 clones, 60% to 80% being singletons. The CDR3 consists of 16 residues. Germline trimming cut 1 base from V and 4 bases from J; bases unmatched to any gene: 3. CDR1 is MGHRA and CDR2 is YSYEKL in the germline V gene. Specimen: PBMCs. This TCR derives from a male donor in good health and CMV-seronegative. The V and J genes are TRBV4-1 and TRBJ2-5, with 13 bases lining up with TRBD2. The CDR3 nucleotides are TGCGCCAGCAGCCAAGGACTAGCGGGGGGTGGAGAGACCCAGTACTTC. Residues: CASSQGLAGGGETQYF.